Below, one T cell receptor (beta chain) is given with its context. A single base separates this from a much larger clone, so it may be a read error. The sample originates from a study of spatial heterogeneity in lung cancer. Turning to the study itself: In the raw reads, each unique TCR and UMI combination was present more than ten times on average.

TCRdb reanalysed the 5' RACE reads using MiXCR and keeps one entry per CDR3 protein. The profile shows approximately 40,000 distinct CDR3 sequences, 6.5% to 9% of them singletons. Time point denoted: sample taken at primary tumor resection. Whole RNA obtained from tumor, nontumor lung or frozen PBMC underwent sequencing without sorting. Untreated early-stage non-small cell lung cancer patients, over 55 in total, were the donors. The V end lost 3 bases, the J end lost 4 bases, and 17 bases lay between the germline ends. The CDR3 runs 16 residues. The germline V gene encodes CDR1 MGHDK and CDR2 SYGVNS. This rearrangement joins TRBV25-1 to TRBJ2-3; possibly TRBD1 for D (5 bases). Material: PBMCs, obtained at surgery. The origin of this receptor is a male donor with early-stage non-small cell lung cancer. The CDR3 DNA follows: TGTGCCAGCAGTGAGGCGGAAGGACAAGTGGCAGATACGCAGTATTTT. Translated, it gives CASSEAEGQVADTQYF.